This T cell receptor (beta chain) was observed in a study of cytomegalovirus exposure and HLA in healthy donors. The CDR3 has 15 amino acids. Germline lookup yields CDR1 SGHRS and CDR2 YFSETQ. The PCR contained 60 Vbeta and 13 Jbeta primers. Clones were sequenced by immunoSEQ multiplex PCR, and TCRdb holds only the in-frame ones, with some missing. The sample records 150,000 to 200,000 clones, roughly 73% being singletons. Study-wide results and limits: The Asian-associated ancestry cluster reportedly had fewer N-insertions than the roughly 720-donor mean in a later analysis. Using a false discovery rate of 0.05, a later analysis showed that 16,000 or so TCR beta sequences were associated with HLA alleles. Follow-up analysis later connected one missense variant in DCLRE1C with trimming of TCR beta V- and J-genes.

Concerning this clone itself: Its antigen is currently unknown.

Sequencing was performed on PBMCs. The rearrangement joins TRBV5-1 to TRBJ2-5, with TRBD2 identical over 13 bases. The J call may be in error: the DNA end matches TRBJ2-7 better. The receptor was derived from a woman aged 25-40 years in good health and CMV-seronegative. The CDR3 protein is CASSFTSGGAYEQYF. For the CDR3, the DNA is TGCGCCAGCAGCTTTACTAGCGGGGGGGCCTACGAGCAGTACTTC.